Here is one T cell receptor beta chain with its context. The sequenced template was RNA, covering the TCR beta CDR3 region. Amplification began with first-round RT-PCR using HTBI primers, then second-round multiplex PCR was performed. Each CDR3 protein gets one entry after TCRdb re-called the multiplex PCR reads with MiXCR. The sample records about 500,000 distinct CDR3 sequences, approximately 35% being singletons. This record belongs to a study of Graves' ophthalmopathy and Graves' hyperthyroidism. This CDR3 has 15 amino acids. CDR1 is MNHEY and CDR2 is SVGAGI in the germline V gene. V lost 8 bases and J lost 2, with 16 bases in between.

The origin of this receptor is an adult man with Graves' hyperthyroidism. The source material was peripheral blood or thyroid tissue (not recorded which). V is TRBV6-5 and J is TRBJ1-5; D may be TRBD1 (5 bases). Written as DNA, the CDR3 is TGTGCCAGCGGGGCTGGCAGCGGTGGCAATCAGCCCCAGCATTTT. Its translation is CASGAGSGGNQPQHF.